The clone carrying this TCR beta chain was picked up many times. This sample is part of a study of glioma-infiltrating T cells. Germline V gene lookup returns CDR1 SEHNR and CDR2 FQNEAQ (reference sequence). The CDR3 is 16 amino acids. The junction had 9 bases not matched to a gene; V was cut back by 5 bases and J by 1 base. Using RNA template, CDR3s of TCR alpha and beta were amplified with iRepertoire arm-PCR. Using its own MiXCR run on the multiplex PCR reads, TCRdb lists one record per CDR3 protein. This table has around 44,000 distinct CDR3 sequences, 20% to 25% appearing once. The specimen was glioma tissue, nonneoplastic brain tissue, or PBMCs (not recorded which). This TCR was recovered from a human donor with low-grade glioma or glioblastoma, undergoing nonglioma brain surgery, or in good health (not recorded which). The chain uses TRBV7-9 and TRBJ1-1, with TRBD1 matching over 8 bases. The CDR3 here is CASSLGTGRGNTEAFF. CDR3 bases: TGTGCCAGCAGCCTAGGGACAGGCAGAGGGAACACTGAAGCTTTCTTT.